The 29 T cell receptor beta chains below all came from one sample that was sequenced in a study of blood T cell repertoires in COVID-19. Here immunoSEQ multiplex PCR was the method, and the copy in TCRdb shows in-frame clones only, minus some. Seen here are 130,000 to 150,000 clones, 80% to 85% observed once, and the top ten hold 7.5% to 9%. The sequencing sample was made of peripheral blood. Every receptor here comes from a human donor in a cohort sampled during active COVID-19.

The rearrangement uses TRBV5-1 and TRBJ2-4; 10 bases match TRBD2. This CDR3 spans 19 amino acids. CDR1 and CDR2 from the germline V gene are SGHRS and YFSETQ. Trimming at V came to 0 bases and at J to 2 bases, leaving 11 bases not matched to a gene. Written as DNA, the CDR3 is TGCGCCAGCAGCTTGGAGTACCTAGCGGGAGCTACGACCAAAAACATTCAGTACTTC. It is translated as CASSLEYLAGATTKNIQYF.

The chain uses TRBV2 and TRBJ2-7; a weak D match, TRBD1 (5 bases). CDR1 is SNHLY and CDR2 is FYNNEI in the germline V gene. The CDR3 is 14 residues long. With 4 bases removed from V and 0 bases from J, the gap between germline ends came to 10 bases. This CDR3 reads CASSGQTSSYEQYF. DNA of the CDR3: TGTGCCAGCAGTGGACAGACCAGCTCCTACGAGCAGTACTTC.

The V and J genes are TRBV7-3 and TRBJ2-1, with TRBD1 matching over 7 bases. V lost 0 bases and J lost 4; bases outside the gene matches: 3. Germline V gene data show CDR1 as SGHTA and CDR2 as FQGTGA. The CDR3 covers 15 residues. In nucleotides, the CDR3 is TGTGCCAGCAGCTTAACGCACAGGGGTTACAATGAGCAGTTCTTC. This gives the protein CASSLTHRGYNEQFF.

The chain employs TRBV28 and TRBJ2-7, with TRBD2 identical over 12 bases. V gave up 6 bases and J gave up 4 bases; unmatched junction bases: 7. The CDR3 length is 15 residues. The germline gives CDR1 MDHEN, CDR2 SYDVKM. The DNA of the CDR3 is TGTGCCAGCAGCCCTTCCGGGACTAGCGGGTACGAGCAGTACTTC. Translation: CASSPSGTSGYEQYF.

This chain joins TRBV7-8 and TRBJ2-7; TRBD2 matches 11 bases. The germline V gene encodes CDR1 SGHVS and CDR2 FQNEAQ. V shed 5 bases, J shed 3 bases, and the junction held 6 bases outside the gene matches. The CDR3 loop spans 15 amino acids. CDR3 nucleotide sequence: TGTGCCAGCAGCGCCGGGACTAGCGGTATCTACGAGCAGTACTTC. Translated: CASSAGTSGIYEQYF.

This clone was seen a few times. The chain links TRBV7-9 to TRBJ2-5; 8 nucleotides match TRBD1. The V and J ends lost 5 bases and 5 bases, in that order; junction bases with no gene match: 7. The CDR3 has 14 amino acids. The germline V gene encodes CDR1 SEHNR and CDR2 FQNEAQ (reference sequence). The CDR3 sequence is CASSMTGDRETQYF. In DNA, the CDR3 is TGTGCCAGCAGCATGACAGGGGACCGGGAGACCCAGTACTTC.

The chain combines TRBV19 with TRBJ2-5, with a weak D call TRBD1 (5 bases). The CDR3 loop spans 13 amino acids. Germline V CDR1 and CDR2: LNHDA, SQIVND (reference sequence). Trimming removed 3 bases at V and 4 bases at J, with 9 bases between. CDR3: CASSMGTGETQYF. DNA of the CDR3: TGTGCCAGTAGTATGGGTACAGGAGAGACCCAGTACTTC.

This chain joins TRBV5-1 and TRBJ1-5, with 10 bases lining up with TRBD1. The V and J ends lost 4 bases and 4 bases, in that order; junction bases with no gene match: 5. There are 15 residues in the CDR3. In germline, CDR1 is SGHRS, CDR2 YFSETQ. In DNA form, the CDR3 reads TGCGCCAGCAGCCGGGGGACAGGGGCTAATCAGCCCCAGCATTTT. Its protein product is CASSRGTGANQPQHF.

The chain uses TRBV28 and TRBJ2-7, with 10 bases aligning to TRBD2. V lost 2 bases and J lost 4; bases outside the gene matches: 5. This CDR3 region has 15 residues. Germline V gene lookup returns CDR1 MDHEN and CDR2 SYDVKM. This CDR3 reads CASSLGPSGSYEQYF. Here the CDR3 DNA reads TGTGCCAGCAGTTTAGGACCTAGCGGGAGTTACGAGCAGTACTTC. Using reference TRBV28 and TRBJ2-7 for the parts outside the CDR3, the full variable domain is DVKVTQSSRYLVKRTGEKVFLECVQDMDHENMFWYRQDPGLGLRLIYFSYDVKMKEKGDIPEGYSVSREKKERFSLILESASTNQTSMYLCASSLGPSGSYEQYFGPGTRLTVT.

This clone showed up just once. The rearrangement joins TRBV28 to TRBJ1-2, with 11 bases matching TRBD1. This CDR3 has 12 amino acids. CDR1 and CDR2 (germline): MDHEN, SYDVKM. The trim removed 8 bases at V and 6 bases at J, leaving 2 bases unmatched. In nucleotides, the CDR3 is TGTGCCAGCCGGACAGGGGGCGATGGCTACACCTTC. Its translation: CASRTGGDGYTF.

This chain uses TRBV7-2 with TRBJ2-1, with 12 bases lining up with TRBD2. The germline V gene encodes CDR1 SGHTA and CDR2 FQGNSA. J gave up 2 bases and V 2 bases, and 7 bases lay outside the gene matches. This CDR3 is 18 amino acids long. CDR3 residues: CASSLLAGGNLPYNEQFF. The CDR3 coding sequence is TGTGCCAGCAGCTTACTAGCGGGAGGGAACCTCCCCTACAATGAGCAGTTCTTC.

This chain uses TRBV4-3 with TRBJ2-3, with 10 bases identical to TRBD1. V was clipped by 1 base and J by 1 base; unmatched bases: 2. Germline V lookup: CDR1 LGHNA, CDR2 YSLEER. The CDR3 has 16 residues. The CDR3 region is CASSQGQGAGTDTQYF. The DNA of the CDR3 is TGCGCCAGCAGCCAAGGACAGGGGGCTGGCACAGATACGCAGTATTTT.

The DNA for the CDR3 is TGTGCCAGCAGCTTGTTTGCGGCCGCGAATGAAAAACTGTTTTTT. Its protein is CASSLFAAANEKLFF. The chain joins TRBV5-5 to TRBJ1-4; no definite D call. CDR1 is SGHKS, CDR2 YYEKEE, per germline (reference sequence). The CDR3 loop spans 15 amino acids. V gave up 1 base and J gave up 5 bases, with 12 bases separating them.

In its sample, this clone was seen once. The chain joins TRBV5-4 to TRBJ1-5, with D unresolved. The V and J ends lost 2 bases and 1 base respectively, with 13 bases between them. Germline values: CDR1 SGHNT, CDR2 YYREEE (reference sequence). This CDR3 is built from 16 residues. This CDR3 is CASSLGGRGSNQPQHF. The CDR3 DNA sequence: TGTGCCAGCAGCTTAGGAGGGCGAGGGAGCAATCAGCCCCAGCATTTT.

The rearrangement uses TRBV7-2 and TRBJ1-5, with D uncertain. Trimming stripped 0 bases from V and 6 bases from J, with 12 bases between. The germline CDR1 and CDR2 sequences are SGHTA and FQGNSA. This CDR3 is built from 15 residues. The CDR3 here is CASSLAGGSGQPQHF. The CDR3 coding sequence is TGTGCCAGCAGCTTAGCGGGTGGGTCGGGTCAGCCCCAGCATTTT. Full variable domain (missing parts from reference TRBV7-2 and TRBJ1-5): GAGVSQSPSNKVTEKGKDVELRCDPISGHTALYWYRQSLGQGLEFLIYFQGNSAPDKSGLPSDRFSAERTGGSVSTLTIQRTQQEDSAVYLCASSLAGGSGQPQHFGDGTRLSIL.

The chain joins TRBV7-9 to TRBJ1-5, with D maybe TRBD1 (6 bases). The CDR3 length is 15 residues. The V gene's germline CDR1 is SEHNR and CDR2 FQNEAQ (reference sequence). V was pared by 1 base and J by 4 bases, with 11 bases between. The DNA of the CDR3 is TGTGCCAGCAGCTTAGGTCAAAGGGGGAATCAGCCCCAGCATTTT. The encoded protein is CASSLGQRGNQPQHF.

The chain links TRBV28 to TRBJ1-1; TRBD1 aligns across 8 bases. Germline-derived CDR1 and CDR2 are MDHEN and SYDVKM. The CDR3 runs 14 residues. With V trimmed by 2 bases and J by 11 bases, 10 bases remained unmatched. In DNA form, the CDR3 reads TGTGCCAGCAGTTTACCCGGACAGGGTAAGAGGGCTTTCTTT. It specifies CASSLPGQGKRAFF.

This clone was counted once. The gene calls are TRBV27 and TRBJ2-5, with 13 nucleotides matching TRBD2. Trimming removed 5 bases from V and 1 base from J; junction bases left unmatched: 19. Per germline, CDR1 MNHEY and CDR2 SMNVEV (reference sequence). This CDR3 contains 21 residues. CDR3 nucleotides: TGTGCCAGCAGTCCCCGAGAAACACCGGGACTAGCGGGACAGGGCCAAGAGACCCAGTACTTC. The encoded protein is CASSPRETPGLAGQGQETQYF.

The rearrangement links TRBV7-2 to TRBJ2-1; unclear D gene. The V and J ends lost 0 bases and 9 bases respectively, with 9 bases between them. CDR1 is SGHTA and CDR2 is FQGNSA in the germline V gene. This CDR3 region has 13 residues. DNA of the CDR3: TGTGCCAGCAGCTTAGCGAGCGTTGGTGAGCAGTTCTTC. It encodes CASSLASVGEQFF.

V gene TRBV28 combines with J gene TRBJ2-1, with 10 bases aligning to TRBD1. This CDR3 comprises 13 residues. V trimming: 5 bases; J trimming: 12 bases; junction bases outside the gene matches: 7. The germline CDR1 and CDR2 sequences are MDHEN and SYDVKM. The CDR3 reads CASSIRDRGPQFF. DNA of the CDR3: TGTGCCAGCAGTATCCGGGACAGGGGACCGCAGTTCTTC.

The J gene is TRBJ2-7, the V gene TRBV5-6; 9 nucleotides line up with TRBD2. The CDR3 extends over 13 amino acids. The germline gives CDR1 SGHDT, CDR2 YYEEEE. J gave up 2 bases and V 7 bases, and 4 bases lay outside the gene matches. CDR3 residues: CASGLAGAYEQYF. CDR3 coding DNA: TGTGCCAGCGGATTAGCGGGAGCCTACGAGCAGTACTTC.

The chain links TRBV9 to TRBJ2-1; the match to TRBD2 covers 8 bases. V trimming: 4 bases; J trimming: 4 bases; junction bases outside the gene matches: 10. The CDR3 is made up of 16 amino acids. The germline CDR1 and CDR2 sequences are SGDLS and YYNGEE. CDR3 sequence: CASSPHNSGVYNEQFF. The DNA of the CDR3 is TGTGCCAGCAGCCCTCACAATAGCGGGGTGTACAATGAGCAGTTCTTC.

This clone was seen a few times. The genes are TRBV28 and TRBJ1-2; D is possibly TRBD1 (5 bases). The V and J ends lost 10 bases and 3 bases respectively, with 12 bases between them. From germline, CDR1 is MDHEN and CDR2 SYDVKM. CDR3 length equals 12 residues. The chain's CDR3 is CATATGDYGYTF. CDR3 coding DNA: TGTGCCACCGCCACAGGTGACTATGGCTACACCTTC.

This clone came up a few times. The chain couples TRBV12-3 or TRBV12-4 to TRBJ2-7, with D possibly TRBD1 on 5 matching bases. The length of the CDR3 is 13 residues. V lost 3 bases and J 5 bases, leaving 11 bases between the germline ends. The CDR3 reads CASSFQGVHEQYF. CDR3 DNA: TGTGCCAGCAGTTTTCAAGGGGTGCACGAGCAGTACTTC.

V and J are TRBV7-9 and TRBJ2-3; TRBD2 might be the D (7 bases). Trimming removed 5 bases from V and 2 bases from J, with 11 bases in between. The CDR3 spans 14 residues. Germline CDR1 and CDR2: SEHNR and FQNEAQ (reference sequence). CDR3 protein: CASSAAGATDTQYF. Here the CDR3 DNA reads TGTGCCAGCAGCGCCGCGGGGGCCACAGATACGCAGTATTTT.

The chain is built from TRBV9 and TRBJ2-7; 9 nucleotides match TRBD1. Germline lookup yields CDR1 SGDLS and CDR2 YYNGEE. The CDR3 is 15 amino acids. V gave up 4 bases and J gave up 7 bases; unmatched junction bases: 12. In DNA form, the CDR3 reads TGTGCCAGCAGCCCGGGCGGGACAGGGCGGGGGGAGCAGTACTTC. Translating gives CASSPGGTGRGEQYF.

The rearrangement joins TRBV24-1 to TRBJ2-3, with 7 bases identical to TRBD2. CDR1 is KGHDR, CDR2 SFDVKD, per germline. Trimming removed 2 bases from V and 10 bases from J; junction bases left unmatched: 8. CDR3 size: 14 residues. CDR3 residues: CATSDSRDYRAQYF. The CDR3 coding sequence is TGTGCCACCAGTGATTCCCGGGACTATCGGGCGCAGTATTTT.

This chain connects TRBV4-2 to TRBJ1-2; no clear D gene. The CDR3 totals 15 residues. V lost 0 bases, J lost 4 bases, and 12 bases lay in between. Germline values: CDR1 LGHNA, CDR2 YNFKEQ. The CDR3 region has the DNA TGTGCCAGCAGCCAAGATTCTTCAGCGCTCTATGGCTACACCTTC. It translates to CASSQDSSALYGYTF.

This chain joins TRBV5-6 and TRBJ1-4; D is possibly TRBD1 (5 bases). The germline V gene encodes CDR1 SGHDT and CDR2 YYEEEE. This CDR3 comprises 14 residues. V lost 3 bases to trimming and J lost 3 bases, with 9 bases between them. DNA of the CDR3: TGTGCCAGCAGCTCGGGACTGCCTAATGAAAAACTGTTTTTT. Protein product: CASSSGLPNEKLFF.